The sequence of this T cell receptor beta chain was determined in a study of blood T cell repertoires in COVID-19. Study-wide background: COVID-19 samples from acute and convalescent phases originated in the United States, Italy and Spain. In each case, the material was cDNA or gDNA derived from T cells, B-cell-depleted T cells, or PBMCs.

CDR1 SGHTA and CDR2 FQGNSA come from the germline V gene. This CDR3 has 15 residues. J gave up 2 bases and V 4 bases, and 6 bases lay outside the gene matches. Authors' processing steps: Amplified reference gene primers provided the basis for estimating nucleated cell counts. Libraries were prepared by immunoSEQ multiplex PCR; TCRdb keeps only in-frame clonotypes and omits some of them. V and J calls and clone size are as listed in that table; D and trimming were resolved from the DNA. The sample carries under 200,000 clones, about 85% recorded once. The chain employs TRBV7-2 and TRBJ1-2; 8 positions agree with TRBD1. This sequence originates from a man in his fifties or sixties with active or convalescent COVID-19. Sequenced sample: peripheral blood. The DNA for the CDR3 is TGTGCCAGCAGCTACGTGACAGGGGCAAACTATGGCTACACCTTC. This encodes CASSYVTGANYGYTF.